The clone carrying this T cell receptor (beta chain) was detected only a few times. This sample is part of a study of control samples from healthy donors and cancer patients. The J segment lost 6 bases and the V segment lost 4 bases, leaving 2 bases of the junction unmatched. The V gene's germline CDR1 is LGHDT and CDR2 YNNKEL (reference sequence). The CDR3 loop spans 15 amino acids. Repertoires were generated with immunoSEQ multiplex PCR, while TCRdb's copy carries only in-frame clones and drops some. The table records 60,000 to 80,000 clones, approximately 84% of them present only once. The gene calls are TRBV3-1 (or the pseudogene TRBV3-2) and TRBJ2-1, with TRBD2 matching 14 bases. The specimen sequenced was blood. This receptor was taken from a woman aged 50 to 60 in good health. CDR3 bases: TGTGCCAGCAGCCCTGGACTAGCGGGAGGCAATGAGCAGTTCTTC. It encodes CASSPGLAGGNEQFF.